This T cell receptor beta chain is drawn from a study of shared clonotypes between healthy human individuals. Overall study context: Per donor, three plates held CD4 naive cells, three held CD4 memory, two held CD8 naive and one held CD8 memory. Study results and caveats: Clonotype sharing among donors was expected to depend on sequencing depth.

Germline CDR1 and CDR2: SGHNT and YYREEE (reference sequence). The V end was cut by 1 base, the J end by 0 bases, with 11 bases between. The CDR3 spans 16 residues. Naive CD8 cells lacked CD45RO, underwent positive selection for CCR7 and left out terminally differentiated effector memory CD45RA+ cells. Sorted subsets were amplified in replicate PCRs using about 200 ng DNA, approximately 30,000 T cell genomes. Assay used: immunoSEQ multiplex PCR; TCRdb lists only in-frame clones, some missing. Counted here are about 870,000 clones, 80% to 95% occurring once; the ten biggest clones make up less than 25%. As concerns this clone: Its antigen is unidentified.

Input material: naive CD8+ T cells sorted from blood. The chain joins TRBV5-4 to TRBJ2-1, with unresolved D. The sequence came from a young man in good health. The CDR3 DNA follows: TGTGCCAGCAGCTTGCCATCCTGGGGCTCCTACAATGAGCAGTTCTTC. Residues: CASSLPSWGSYNEQFF. The variable domain in full, completed from reference TRBV5-4 and TRBJ2-1, reads ETGVTQSPTHLIKTRGQQVTLRCSSQSGHNTVSWYQQALGQGPQFIFQYYREEENGRGNFPPRFSGLQFPNYSSELNVNALELDDSALYLCASSLPSWGSYNEQFFGPGTRLTVL.